Following are 26 T cell receptor beta chains from one sample sequenced in a study of metastatic and nonmetastatic thyroid tumors. Prior to thyroid surgery, none of the patients had received any treatment. TCRdb re-called the PCR reads through MiXCR. The sample includes 25,000 to 30,000 clones, less than 25% seen only once; the top ten take more than 2%. The specimen sequenced was blood. The receptors stem from a female donor with papillary thyroid cancer or a benign thyroid nodule (not recorded which). Some clones in this sample may be carry-over from other donors' samples.

This clone was seen only a few times. The chain links TRBV6-2 or TRBV6-3 to TRBJ2-7; D unclear. V dropped 2 bases and J dropped 3 bases, with 5 bases sitting between them. This CDR3 contains 12 residues. Germline CDR1 reads MNHEY; CDR2 reads SVGEGT. CDR3 sequence: CASSYENYEQYF. The DNA of the CDR3 is TGTGCCAGCAGTTACGAAAACTACGAGCAGTACTTC.

In this sample, this clone turned up many times. The chain recombines TRBV5-1 with TRBJ2-3; D possibly corresponds to TRBD1 (5 bases). The V end was cut by 4 bases, the J end by 4 bases, with 10 bases between. Looked up from germline, CDR1 is SGHRS and CDR2 is YFSETQ. CDR3 length: 13 amino acids. CDR3 protein: CASSKPGSDTQYF. DNA for the CDR3: TGCGCCAGCAGCAAACCAGGGTCAGATACGCAGTATTTT.

Details on this clone: The DNA is omitted, as the CDR3 cannot be located on it reliably, and the CDR3 follows TCRdb's listing. The chain carries TRBV5-1 and TRBJ1-4; the DNA was not compared with TRBD1, the D call given in the table. Germline V gene sequence: CDR1 SGHRS, CDR2 YFSETQ. 15 amino acids form the CDR3, both terminal residues included. The CDR3 is CARSVGQGAFEKLIF.

This clone appeared a few times. An end of the junction differs from the germline gene, which may be a read error. The chain is built from TRBV10-3 and TRBJ2-2; tentative D call: TRBD1 (7 bases). The CDR3 covers 15 residues. Germline CDR1 and CDR2: ENHRY and SYGVKD. Written as DNA, the CDR3 is TGTGCCATTAGCGGTCCGGGACAGAACACCGTGGAGCTGTTTTTT. This encodes CAISGPGQNTVELFF.

This clone was seen at least ten times. The chain links TRBV30 to TRBJ1-3, with D unresolved. CDR1 and CDR2 from the germline V gene are GTSNPN and SVGIG (reference sequence). This CDR3 spans 14 amino acids. Trimming removed 6 bases at V and 0 bases at J, with 12 bases between. The CDR3 spells CACALVISGNTIYF. In DNA, the CDR3 is TGTGCCTGCGCCTTGGTAATCTCTGGAAACACCATATATTTT.

The chain uses TRBV4-2 and TRBJ2-7, with 14 bases fitting TRBD2. The CDR3 contains 17 residues. The germline gives CDR1 LGHNA, CDR2 YNFKEQ. V shed 4 bases and J 6 bases; nucleotides not matched to a gene: 11. CDR3 coding DNA: TGTGCCAGCAGCCGGAGTGCGACTAGCGGGAGGGTAACCGAGCAGTACGTC. Translated: CASSRSATSGRVTEQYV.

This clone was seen at least ten times. The chain links TRBV30 to TRBJ1-4; D not certain. The CDR3 is made up of 13 amino acids. Germline V gene lookup returns CDR1 GTSNPN and CDR2 SVGIG (reference sequence). Trimming took off 2 bases at V and 4 bases at J, with 8 bases between the two ends. For the CDR3, the DNA is TGTGCCTGGAGTCGGGAGATTAATGAAAAACTGTTTTTT. It encodes CAWSREINEKLFF.

This clone occurred many times. The identical CDR3 is also encoded by other nucleotide sequences in the sample. The chain carries TRBV5-1 and TRBJ1-1; D is unresolved. In germline, CDR1 is SGHRS, CDR2 YFSETQ. V was shortened by 3 bases and J by 7 bases, with 13 bases between the two germline ends. The length of the CDR3 is 13 residues. The CDR3 loop reads CASSSTAEYEAFF. CDR3 in DNA: TGCGCCAGCAGCTCGACGGCAGAGTATGAAGCTTTCTTT.

The chain carries TRBV27 and TRBJ1-2; D ambiguous. Germline assignment: CDR1 MNHEY and CDR2 SMNVEV (reference sequence). Between the trimmed V and J ends, which lost 0 bases and 4 bases, there was a span of 9 bases. The CDR3 is made up of 14 amino acids. The CDR3: CASSLSRNSYGYTF. The CDR3 DNA reads as TGTGCCAGCAGTTTATCCCGGAATAGCTATGGCTACACCTTC.

The table lists this clone with many counts. The chain uses TRBV10-2 and TRBJ2-3; D gene unclear. The CDR3 has 13 residues. Germline V lookup: CDR1 WSHSY, CDR2 SAAADI. Trimming took off 2 bases at V and 0 bases at J, with 3 bases between the two ends. The CDR3 nucleotides read TGCGCCAGCAGTGAGACTAGCACAGATACGCAGTATTTT. As protein: CASSETSTDTQYF.

This clone was found many times. DNA for the CDR3: TGCGCCAGCAGCCAAGATCCCAGGGACAGGGAAGCTTTCTTT. Its translation is CASSQDPRDREAFF. The chain uses TRBV4-3 and TRBJ1-1, with 8 nucleotides matching TRBD1. CDR3 length: 14 residues. CDR1 and CDR2 from the germline V gene are LGHNA and YSLEER. The trim removed 0 bases at V and 8 bases at J, leaving 5 bases unmatched.

This clone was counted ten times or more. This chain joins TRBV12-5 and TRBJ2-2; no clear D gene. V dropped 2 bases and J dropped 6 bases, with 4 bases sitting between them. Germline lookup yields CDR1 LGHNT and CDR2 FRNRAP. This CDR3 region has 12 residues. Here the CDR3 DNA reads TGTGCTAGTGGTTTGACGGCCGGGGAGCTGTTTTTT. Translation: CASGLTAGELFF.

Notes on this clone: Its ends do not fully match the called genes, so a read error is possible. The chain employs TRBV6-1 and TRBJ2-1; maybe TRBD2 (6 bases). The CDR3 is 13 amino acids. Germline CDR1 and CDR2: MNHNS and SASEGT. CDR3 sequence (DNA): TGTGCCGGCAGGGACTGGGCTGACAATGAGCAGTTCTTC. Its protein product is CAGRDWADNEQFF.

In its sample, this clone was seen many times. The genes are TRBV25-1 and TRBJ2-4; D unresolved. Trimming cost V 2 bases and J 2 bases, with 7 bases left between them. CDR3 length: 14 amino acids. CDR1 and CDR2 from the germline V gene are MGHDK and SYGVNS. The CDR3 sequence: CASSEKGPKNIQYF. CDR3 coding DNA: TGTGCCAGCAGTGAAAAGGGTCCCAAAAACATTCAGTACTTC. The full variable domain, rest sourced from reference TRBV25-1 and TRBJ2-4, is EADIYQTPRYLVIGTGKKITLECSQTMGHDKMYWYQQDPGMELHLIHYSYGVNSTEKGDLSSESTVSRIRTEHFPLTLESARPSHTSQYLCASSEKGPKNIQYFGAGTRLSVL.

As concerns this clone: This CDR3 is also generated by other DNA sequences in the sample. V gene TRBV20-1 combines with J gene TRBJ2-5; D ambiguous. In germline, CDR1 is DFQATT, CDR2 SNEGSKA (reference sequence). Trimming took off 6 bases at V and 3 bases at J, with 20 bases between the two ends. CDR3 size: 15 residues. CDR3 protein: CSAHKWVLGEETQYF. In DNA form, the CDR3 reads TGCAGTGCACACAAATGGGTACTGGGTGAAGAGACCCAGTACTTC.

This clone has just a few counts. The same CDR3 also results from other DNA sequences found in this sample. The V gene is TRBV2, the J gene TRBJ1-2; D remains ambiguous. The germline V and J ends were trimmed by 4 bases and 8 bases, with 14 bases remaining between them. CDR1 and CDR2 from the germline V gene are SNHLY and FYNNEI. The CDR3 has 13 residues. As DNA, the CDR3 is TGTGCCAGCAGTGCTACTGGTGCATGGGGCTACACCTTC. This codes for CASSATGAWGYTF.

This clone was counted many times. The V and J genes are TRBV7-9 and TRBJ1-2, with D unclear. The CDR3 sequence is 15 residues long. From germline, CDR1 is SEHNR and CDR2 FQNEAQ (reference sequence). V shed 2 bases and J shed 0 bases, with 10 bases lying between them. The CDR3, as DNA: TGTGCCAGCAGCTTAAATGGCGGAACTAACTATGGCTACACCTTC. Its protein product is CASSLNGGTNYGYTF.

This chain joins TRBV28 and TRBJ1-3; 8 bases are shared with TRBD1. The CDR3 spans 16 residues. The germline V gene encodes CDR1 MDHEN and CDR2 SYDVKM. Losses at the gene ends were 7 bases for V and 4 bases for J; bases not matched to a gene: 12. The CDR3 DNA sequence: TGTGCCAGCAAGCCAGGGGGCCATGCTGGAGGAAACACCATATATTTT. This encodes CASKPGGHAGGNTIYF. Based on the CDR3 plus reference TRBV28 and TRBJ1-3, the full variable domain is DVKVTQSSRYLVKRTGEKVFLECVQDMDHENMFWYRQDPGLGLRLIYFSYDVKMKEKGDIPEGYSVSREKKERFSLILESASTNQTSMYLCASKPGGHAGGNTIYFGEGSWLTVV.

The chain recombines TRBV9 with TRBJ2-2; the match to TRBD1 covers 7 bases. The CDR3 contains 17 residues. With 4 bases clipped from V and 5 bases from J, the junction kept 14 bases outside the gene matches. The germline gives CDR1 SGDLS, CDR2 YYNGEE. The CDR3 loop is CASSSTRQGKRTGELFF. CDR3 DNA sequence: TGTGCCAGCAGCAGCACTAGACAGGGAAAGAGGACCGGGGAGCTGTTTTTT. The whole variable domain, remainder taken from reference TRBV9 and TRBJ2-2, is DSGVTQTPKHLITATGQRVTLRCSPRSGDLSVYWYQQSLDQGLQFLIQYYNGEERAKGNILERFSAQQFPDLHSELNLSSLELGDSALYFCASSSTRQGKRTGELFFGEGSRLTVL.

V usage is TRBV5-1 and J usage is TRBJ2-1, with 8 bases aligning to TRBD1. V shed 4 bases, J shed 4 bases, and the junction held 4 bases outside the gene matches. Germline V gene data show CDR1 as SGHRS and CDR2 as YFSETQ. This CDR3 has 14 residues. The CDR3 bases are TGCGCCAGCAGCCGGGACAGGCGATACAATGAGCAGTTCTTC. Protein product: CASSRDRRYNEQFF.

In regard to this clone: One end of the junction fails to match germline, which may point to a read error. V gene TRBV28 combines with J gene TRBJ2-7; D gene unclear. This CDR3 spans 12 amino acids. CDR1 is MDHEN and CDR2 is SYDVKM in the germline V gene. The CDR3 sequence is CASNLFVMEQYF. CDR3 sequence (DNA): TGTGCCAGCAATTTATTCGTAATGGAGCAGTACTTC.

Many counts were recorded for this clone. This sequence joins TRBV5-6 and TRBJ2-1; D perhaps matches TRBD1 (6 bases). V was trimmed by 2 bases and J by 7 bases, leaving 10 bases between them. Germline V gene lookup returns CDR1 SGHDT and CDR2 YYEEEE. This CDR3 is 13 amino acids long. The CDR3 loop reads CASSFFQGNEQFF. CDR3 DNA sequence: TGTGCCAGCAGCTTTTTTCAGGGGAATGAGCAGTTCTTC.

In its sample, this clone was seen a few times. The rearrangement links TRBV27 to TRBJ1-3; D perhaps matches TRBD1 (5 bases). The CDR3 consists of 14 residues. Germline V CDR1 and CDR2: MNHEY, SMNVEV (reference sequence). V was trimmed by 3 bases and J by 4 bases, leaving 10 bases between them. CDR3 residues: CASSFRAAGNTIYF. CDR3 DNA sequence: TGTGCCAGCAGTTTCAGGGCCGCAGGAAACACCATATATTTT.

In this sample, this clone turned up many times. The chain joins TRBV30 to TRBJ1-1; the D gene is possibly TRBD1 (6 bases). The CDR3 covers 13 residues. Germline CDR1 is GTSNPN and CDR2 is SVGIG (reference sequence). The CDR3 DNA reads as TGTGTCCAAGCAGGGGCCAAGAACCTTGAAGCTTTCTTT. Amino acids: CVQAGAKNLEAFF.

The chain carries TRBV20-1 and TRBJ2-7; 8 nucleotides line up with TRBD2. CDR1 is DFQATT, CDR2 SNEGSKA, per germline (reference sequence). The CDR3 length is 16 residues. The V segment lost 1 base and the J segment 7 bases; nucleotides outside the gene matches: 15. CDR3: CSARVMTRGRFGEQYF. The CDR3 bases are TGCAGTGCTAGAGTCATGACTCGCGGGAGGTTCGGTGAGCAGTACTTC.

This clone was recorded at least ten times. The V and J genes are TRBV7-6 and TRBJ2-1, with D perhaps TRBD1 (6 bases). V gave up 5 bases and J gave up 6 bases, with 14 bases separating them. Germline V gene data show CDR1 as SGHVS and CDR2 as FNYEAQ. This CDR3 has 14 residues. The CDR3 here is CASSDTTGVNEQFF. The CDR3 coding sequence is TGTGCCAGCAGCGACACGACAGGCGTCAATGAGCAGTTCTTC.